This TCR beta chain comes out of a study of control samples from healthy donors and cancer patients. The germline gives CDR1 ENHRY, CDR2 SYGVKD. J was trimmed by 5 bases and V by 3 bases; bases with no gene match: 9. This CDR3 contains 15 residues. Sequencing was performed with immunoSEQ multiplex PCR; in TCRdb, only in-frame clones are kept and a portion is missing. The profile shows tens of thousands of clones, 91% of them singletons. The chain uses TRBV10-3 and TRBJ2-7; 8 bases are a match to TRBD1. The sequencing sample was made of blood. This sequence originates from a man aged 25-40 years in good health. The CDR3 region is CAISDLDRAGDEQYF. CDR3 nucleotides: TGTGCCATCAGTGATTTGGACAGGGCTGGGGACGAGCAGTACTTC.